This is a list of T cell receptor beta chains from one sample in a study of Graves' ophthalmopathy and Graves' hyperthyroidism. TCRdb re-analysed the multiplex PCR reads in MiXCR, keeping a single row per CDR3 protein. The table shows 200,000 to 300,000 distinct CDR3 sequences, with less than 55% occurring only once. Sequenced material: peripheral blood. The receptor source for this set is an adult man with Graves' ophthalmopathy. The CDR3 runs from the conserved cysteine through the conserved F or W. The order of the fields is J gene, D gene, V gene, clone size, CDR3 protein, CDR3 DNA. D genes are given only for firm matches. Rows give clone size only sometimes, using once, few, many, or a class for an expanded clone.

TRBJ2-2	NA	TRBV5-8	few	CASSLRGYTGELFF	TGTGCCAGCAGCTTGAGGGGGTACACCGGGGAGCTGTTTTTT
TRBJ1-2	NA	TRBV2	many	CASSGGQLRVYGYTF	TGTGCCAGCAGCGGAGGACAGCTACGAGTCTATGGCTACACCTTC
TRBJ1-1	TRBD1	TRBV6-6	NA	CASSYSTGKKGTEAFF	TGTGCCAGCAGTTACTCGACAGGGAAAAAAGGGACTGAAGCTTTCTTT
TRBJ2-7	TRBD2	TRBV10-2	NA	CASSTEAGSSYEQYF	TGTGCCAGCAGCACGGAAGCGGGAAGTTCCTACGAGCAGTACTTC
TRBJ2-7	NA	TRBV2	NA	CASTLSYAPYEQYF	TGTGCCAGCACTCTAAGTTACGCCCCCTACGAGCAGTACTTC
TRBJ1-2	NA	TRBV9	many	CASSGGGLYTF	TGTGCCAGCAGCGGGGGGGGTCTCTACACCTTC
TRBJ2-2	NA	TRBV9	NA	CASSLQDTGELFF	TGTGCCAGCAGCTTGCAAGATACCGGGGAGCTGTTTTTT
TRBJ2-2	NA	TRBV29-1	NA	CSVAGHAEELFF	TGCAGCGTTGCGGGACACGCCGAGGAGCTGTTTTTT
TRBJ1-1	NA	TRBV29-1	NA	CSAQDRPNTEAFF	TGCAGCGCACAGGACAGACCTAACACTGAAGCTTTCTTT
TRBJ2-7	TRBD1	TRBV20-1	few	CSASSRQGAYEQYF	TGCAGTGCTAGTAGCCGACAGGGCGCCTACGAGCAGTACTTC
TRBJ2-7	TRBD2	TRBV20-1	NA	CSARPPRLAGSYEQYF	TGCAGTGCACGACCCCCCCGGCTAGCGGGATCCTACGAGCAGTACTTC
TRBJ1-4	TRBD1	TRBV12-3/TRBV12-4	NA	CASSTTGGSEKLFF	TGTGCCAGCAGTACCACAGGGGGAAGTGAAAAACTGTTTTTT
TRBJ2-7	TRBD1	TRBV5-6	NA	CASSLPYGEGADEQYF	TGTGCTAGCAGCCTCCCCTACGGTGAGGGGGCTGACGAGCAGTACTTC
TRBJ2-7	NA	TRBV2	few	CASSEGGAVYEQYF	TGTGCCAGCAGTGAAGGCGGGGCGGTATACGAGCAGTACTTC
TRBJ2-7	NA	TRBV10-3	NA	CASSEFSVRDYEQYF	TGTGCCAGCAGTGAATTTTCCGTGCGGGACTACGAGCAGTACTTC
TRBJ2-2	NA	TRBV7-3	few	CASSPRASNTGELFF	TGTGCCAGCAGCCCCCGGGCCTCGAACACCGGGGAGCTGTTTTTT
TRBJ1-3	TRBD1	TRBV7-9	NA	CASSPTQGAYGNTIYF	TGTGCCAGCAGCCCCACTCAGGGGGCGTATGGAAACACCATATATTTT
TRBJ2-5	NA	TRBV30	NA	CAWSGGAQETQYF	TGTGCCTGGAGTGGGGGAGCCCAAGAGACCCAGTACTTC
TRBJ2-7	NA	TRBV7-8	NA	CASSLRGAPYEQYF	TGTGCCAGCAGTTTACGTGGTGCCCCCTACGAGCAGTACTTC
TRBJ1-5	NA	TRBV5-5	few	CASSHEGKSNQPQHF	TGTGCCAGCAGCCATGAGGGTAAAAGCAATCAGCCCCAGCATTTT
TRBJ2-7	TRBD2	TRBV20-1	few	CSARASGARTYEQYF	TGCAGTGCTAGAGCCAGCGGGGCGCGTACCTACGAGCAGTACTTC
TRBJ2-7	TRBD2	TRBV20-1	NA	CSARGEGSYEQYF	TGCAGTGCGCGGGGGGAGGGCTCCTACGAGCAGTACTTC
TRBJ1-2	TRBD1	TRBV12-3/TRBV12-4	NA	CASSPITGGHSYTF	TGTGCCAGCAGCCCTATCACAGGGGGACATAGCTACACCTTC
TRBJ2-7	NA	TRBV10-3	NA	CASSSGVIYEQYF	TGTGCCAGCAGTTCGGGGGTGATCTACGAGCAGTACTTC
TRBJ2-7	NA	TRBV29-1	once	CSVVGKWADEQYF	TGCAGCGTTGTGGGAAAGTGGGCCGACGAGCAGTACTTC
TRBJ2-7	NA	TRBV24-1	NA	CATSPDRVGGEQYF	TGTGCCACCAGTCCAGACAGGGTCGGGGGCGAGCAGTACTTC
TRBJ2-7	NA	TRBV2	few	CASSLADSNYEQYF	TGTGCCAGCAGTTTGGCGGACAGCAACTACGAGCAGTACTTC